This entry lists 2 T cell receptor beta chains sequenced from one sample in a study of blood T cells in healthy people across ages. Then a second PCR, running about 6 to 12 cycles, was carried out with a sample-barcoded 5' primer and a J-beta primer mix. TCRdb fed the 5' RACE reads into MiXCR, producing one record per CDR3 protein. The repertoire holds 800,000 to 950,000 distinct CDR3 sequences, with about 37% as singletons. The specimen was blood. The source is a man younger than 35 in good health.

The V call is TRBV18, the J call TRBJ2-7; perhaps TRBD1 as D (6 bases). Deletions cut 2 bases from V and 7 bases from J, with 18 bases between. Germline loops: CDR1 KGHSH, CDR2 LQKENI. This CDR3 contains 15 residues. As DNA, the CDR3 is TGTGCCAGCTCACCAACTGTGGACAGTACGAGGGAGCAGTACTTC. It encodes CASSPTVDSTREQYF.

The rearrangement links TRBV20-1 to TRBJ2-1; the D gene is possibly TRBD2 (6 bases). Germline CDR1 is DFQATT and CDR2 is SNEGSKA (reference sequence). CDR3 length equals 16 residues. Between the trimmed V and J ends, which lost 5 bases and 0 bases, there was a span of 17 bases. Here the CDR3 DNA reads TGCAGTGCTCCCATCGGAGGGAGCTCCTCCTACAATGAGCAGTTCTTC. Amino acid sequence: CSAPIGGSSSYNEQFF.